This entry lists 10 T cell receptor beta chains sequenced from one sample in a study of T cell responses to AZD1222 COVID-19 vaccine. Assay used: immunoSEQ multiplex PCR; TCRdb lists only in-frame clones, some missing. The table lists 200,000 to 250,000 clones, 90% to 95% of them singletons, with around 1.8% in the top ten. The input for sequencing was peripheral blood, taken 28 days after the second dose of the MenACWY control vaccine. The receptors shown here come from an adult who received the MenACWY meningococcal vaccine as a control.

The rearrangement links TRBV11-1 to TRBJ1-1; D gene unclear. The V and J ends lost 2 bases and 1 base respectively, with 11 bases between them. The CDR3 is 15 residues long. CDR1 is SGHAT and CDR2 is FQDESV in the germline V gene (reference sequence). The CDR3, as DNA: TGTGCCAGCAGCTTAAGTGGGCAGACGAACACTGAAGCTTTCTTT. It codes for CASSLSGQTNTEAFF.

The V and J genes are TRBV27 and TRBJ2-1; possibly TRBD1 or TRBD2 for D (5 bases each). The CDR3 sequence is 13 residues long. V lost 3 bases and J 10 bases, leaving 13 bases between the germline ends. Germline V gives CDR1 MNHEY, CDR2 SMNVEV (reference sequence). The CDR3 region is CASSFGTDLEQFF. DNA of the CDR3: TGTGCCAGCAGTTTCGGGACGGATCTAGAGCAGTTCTTC.

This chain uses TRBV2 with TRBJ1-2; D unresolved. The CDR3 contains 13 residues. Trimming took 8 bases from V and 2 from J, leaving 12 bases between them. Germline values: CDR1 SNHLY, CDR2 FYNNEI. CDR3 in amino acids: CASPLGQNYGYTF. The CDR3 coding sequence is TGTGCCAGCCCCTTAGGGCAGAACTATGGCTACACCTTC.

The chain carries TRBV12-3 or TRBV12-4 and TRBJ1-2; D unresolved. Trimming stripped 2 bases from V and 2 bases from J, with 6 bases between. The CDR3 runs 13 residues. The CDR3, as DNA: TGTGCCAGCAGTTTACGGAGCAACTATGGCTACACCTTC. It specifies CASSLRSNYGYTF.

The chain joins TRBV21-1 to TRBJ2-5; the table's TRBD2 call for D was not verified on the DNA. TRBV21-1 is flagged as a pseudogene. The CDR3 spans 15 residues. CDR3 sequence reads: CASRSTGWFGETQYF. The CDR3 nucleotides read TGTGCCAGCAGGTCTACCGGGTGGTTCGGGGAGACCCAGTACTTC.

The J gene is TRBJ2-1, the V gene TRBV5-1, with 7 bases matching TRBD1. The V gene end was trimmed by 0 bases and the J gene end by 7 bases; junction bases not matched to a gene: 7. CDR1 and CDR2 (germline): SGHRS, YFSETQ. This CDR3 spans 15 amino acids. DNA for the CDR3: TGCGCCAGCAGCTTGGCGCGGCAGGGGGTTAATGAGCAGTTCTTC. It translates to CASSLARQGVNEQFF.

The rearrangement joins TRBV7-8 to TRBJ1-3, with D maybe TRBD1 (5 bases). The V end was cut by 2 bases, the J end by 1 base, with 15 bases between. Germline CDR1 and CDR2: SGHVS and FQNEAQ. The CDR3 extends over 17 amino acids. CDR3 residues: CASSLQGSPSSGNTIYF. As DNA, the CDR3 is TGTGCCAGCAGCTTACAGGGTAGCCCATCGTCTGGAAACACCATATATTTT.

This clone was observed a handful of times. The chain is built from TRBV29-1 and TRBJ2-1; 11 bases match TRBD2. The germline V gene has CDR1 SQVTM and CDR2 ANQGSEA. With V trimmed by 0 bases and J by 4 bases, 8 bases remained unmatched. The CDR3 sequence is 17 residues long. The CDR3 region is CSVEDQLAGGLYNEQFF. In nucleotides, the CDR3 is TGCAGCGTTGAAGATCAGCTAGCGGGAGGCCTGTACAATGAGCAGTTCTTC.

The gene calls are TRBV3-1 (or the pseudogene TRBV3-2) and TRBJ2-5; D may correspond to TRBD1 or TRBD2 (5 bases each). There are 15 residues in the CDR3. Trimming stripped 4 bases from V and 3 bases from J, with 15 bases between. Germline V lookup: CDR1 LGHDT, CDR2 YNNKEL (reference sequence). The CDR3 nucleotides are TGTGCCAGCAGCCGTGACCCGGGACCGGAAGAGACCCAGTACTTC. Residues: CASSRDPGPEETQYF.

The chain couples TRBV11-2 to TRBJ2-7, with D tentatively TRBD2 (5 bases). Germline CDR1 is SGHAT and CDR2 is FQNNGV. The germline V and J ends were trimmed by 4 bases and 6 bases, with 13 bases remaining between them. The CDR3 runs 13 residues. The CDR3 DNA sequence: TGTGCCAGCAGCTCCAGCCGGACTGGCGAGCAGTACTTC. Translated, it gives CASSSSRTGEQYF.